This T cell receptor beta chain was profiled in a study of T cells in Graves' hyperthyroidism and ophthalmopathy. Findings of the study overall: Ophthalmopathy onset followed model prediction by a median about seven months. From stable hyperthyroidism, ophthalmopathy was set apart by a 13 V-J model.

Lactation, pregnancy, other autoimmune disease or uncontrolled infection excluded patients. Clinical symptoms, serum thyroxine, TRAb, thyroid ultrasound and orbital computed tomography informed diagnoses. In this sample, this clonotype turned up a few times. Its antigen is as yet unknown. A junction boundary mismatches the germline segment, possibly from a read error. CDR1 SGHVS and CDR2 FQNEAQ come from the germline V gene. This CDR3 has 15 residues. Amplification of TCR beta CDR3 regions was performed using RNA transcripts as template. The HTBI primer set served for first-round RT-PCR of the TCR CDR3. TCRdb used MiXCR to reprocess the multiplex PCR reads, holding one entry per CDR3 protein. The table records around 240,000 distinct CDR3 sequences, approximately 15% of them present only once.

Sequencing was performed on blood. The chain employs TRBV7-8 and TRBJ2-3; 9 positions agree with TRBD1. The sequence came from a woman aged 40-49 years with Graves' hyperthyroidism that later progressed to Graves' ophthalmopathy. As DNA, the CDR3 is TGTGCCAGCAGACCCGGGACAGGGCTATCAGATGCGCAGTATTTT. It encodes CASRPGTGLSDAQYF.